The rows below give T cell receptor beta chains drawn from one sample of a study of cytomegalovirus exposure and HLA in healthy donors. Libraries were prepared by immunoSEQ multiplex PCR; TCRdb keeps only in-frame clonotypes and omits some of them. The sample carries about 190,000 clones, roughly 13% recorded once. Specimen: PBMCs. These receptors all come from a man in his forties or fifties in good health and CMV-seropositive. Each CDR3 is given with its conserved first and last residue. A D gene is named only where the DNA matches it firmly. Size tells how often a clone was seen (once, few, many) or the class of an expanded clone, and some rows leave it out.

v_call: TRBV10-3; clone_size: few; j_call: TRBJ2-3; d_call: TRBD2; cdr3_nt: TGTGCCATCAGTGACAGGGTAGCGGGGGGCCATAAAGATACGCAGTATTTT; cdr3_aa: CAISDRVAGGHKDTQYF
v_call: TRBV29-1; clone_size: few; j_call: TRBJ2-1; d_call: NA; cdr3_nt: TGCAGCGCTTCACGGCGAGCAGGAACGTACAATGAGCAGTTCTTC; cdr3_aa: CSASRRAGTYNEQFF
v_call: TRBV28; clone_size: NA; j_call: TRBJ1-2; d_call: NA; cdr3_nt: TGTGCCAGCAGTTTACAGGGCCCCTATGGCTACACCTTC; cdr3_aa: CASSLQGPYGYTF
v_call: TRBV6-1; clone_size: few; j_call: TRBJ2-3; d_call: TRBD2; cdr3_nt: TGTGCCAGCAGTGACGGCGGGGGGGCCTCAGATACGCAGTATTTT; cdr3_aa: CASSDGGGASDTQYF
v_call: TRBV7-2; clone_size: NA; j_call: TRBJ2-3; d_call: NA; cdr3_nt: TGTGCCAGCAGGCAGGGGGGCTCAGATACGCAGTATTTT; cdr3_aa: CASRQGGSDTQYF
v_call: TRBV19; clone_size: NA; j_call: TRBJ2-6; d_call: NA; cdr3_nt: TGTGCCAGTAGTATTCCAGGGCCTGGGGCCAACGTCCTGACTTTC; cdr3_aa: CASSIPGPGANVLTF
v_call: TRBV18; clone_size: few; j_call: TRBJ1-1; d_call: NA; cdr3_nt: TGTGCCAGCTCACCAACAGTGAACACTGAAGCTTTCTTT; cdr3_aa: CASSPTVNTEAFF
v_call: TRBV4-3; clone_size: few; j_call: TRBJ2-1; d_call: NA; cdr3_nt: TGCGCCAGCAGCCAAGATCGGGGCTCCTACAATGAGCAGTTCTTC; cdr3_aa: CASSQDRGSYNEQFF
v_call: TRBV4-3; clone_size: NA; j_call: TRBJ2-1; d_call: TRBD2; cdr3_nt: TGCGCCAGCAGCCAGGTTCTAGCGGGGGGGCTAGCCTACAATGAGCAGTTCTTC; cdr3_aa: CASSQVLAGGLAYNEQFF
v_call: TRBV4-3; clone_size: NA; j_call: TRBJ1-1; d_call: NA; cdr3_nt: TGCGCCAGCAGCCAAGATTCCGGGATCTGGCCGGGCACTGAAGCTTTCTTT; cdr3_aa: CASSQDSGIWPGTEAFF
v_call: TRBV11-2; clone_size: few; j_call: TRBJ1-1; d_call: NA; cdr3_nt: TGTGCCAGCAGCTTAGATAGAAGTACTGAAGCTTTCTTT; cdr3_aa: CASSLDRSTEAFF
v_call: TRBV28; clone_size: few; j_call: TRBJ2-2; d_call: TRBD1; cdr3_nt: TGTGCCAGCAGTTTATCCGGGACAGGTTTTAACACCGGGGAGCTGTTTTTT; cdr3_aa: CASSLSGTGFNTGELFF
v_call: TRBV15; clone_size: few; j_call: TRBJ1-1; d_call: NA; cdr3_nt: TGTGCCACCAGCAGAGGCGGGACGGGAGGAGCTTTCTTT; cdr3_aa: CATSRGGTGGAFF
v_call: TRBV4-1; clone_size: NA; j_call: TRBJ2-2; d_call: NA; cdr3_nt: TGCGCCAGCAGCCAAGAGACAGCGAACACCGGGGAGCTGTTTTTT; cdr3_aa: CASSQETANTGELFF
v_call: TRBV6-1; clone_size: NA; j_call: TRBJ2-1; d_call: NA; cdr3_nt: TGTGCCAGCAGATCCACGACTGACGTAAAGTTCTTC; cdr3_aa: CASRSTTDVKFF
v_call: TRBV11-3; clone_size: few; j_call: TRBJ2-2; d_call: NA; cdr3_nt: TGTGCCAGCAGCTTACTCTTGAACACCGGGGAGCTGTTTTTT; cdr3_aa: CASSLLLNTGELFF
v_call: TRBV4-3; clone_size: few; j_call: TRBJ2-1; d_call: NA; cdr3_nt: TGCGCCAGCAGCCAAGATTCGACAAATTATGGGGAGCAGTTCTTC; cdr3_aa: CASSQDSTNYGEQFF
v_call: TRBV7-2; clone_size: few; j_call: TRBJ1-3; d_call: TRBD1; cdr3_nt: TGTGCCAGCAGCCCGGACAGGGCGACTGGAAACACCATATATTTT; cdr3_aa: CASSPDRATGNTIYF
v_call: TRBV19; clone_size: NA; j_call: TRBJ2-5; d_call: TRBD2; cdr3_nt: TGTGCCACCGGACTAGCGGGGGTAGAGACCCAGTACTTC; cdr3_aa: CATGLAGVETQYF
v_call: TRBV14; clone_size: NA; j_call: TRBJ2-7; d_call: NA; cdr3_nt: TGTGCCAGCAGCCCCCAGGACAGGAGGGGAGAGCAGTACTTC; cdr3_aa: CASSPQDRRGEQYF
v_call: TRBV18; clone_size: NA; j_call: TRBJ2-2; d_call: NA; cdr3_nt: TGTGCCAGCTCACCAGGAATAGCAACCGGGGAGCTGTTTTTT; cdr3_aa: CASSPGIATGELFF
v_call: TRBV2; clone_size: few; j_call: TRBJ2-1; d_call: NA; cdr3_nt: TGTGCCAGCAAAACAGGGCCCTCCTACAATGAGCAGTTCTTC; cdr3_aa: CASKTGPSYNEQFF
v_call: TRBV18; clone_size: few; j_call: TRBJ2-2; d_call: NA; cdr3_nt: TGTGCCAGCTCACCAAGTAGAAGCACCGGGGAGCTGTTTTTT; cdr3_aa: CASSPSRSTGELFF
v_call: TRBV10-1; clone_size: NA; j_call: TRBJ2-6; d_call: NA; cdr3_nt: TGCGCCAGCAGTGACGGAGGGTTTGGGGCCAACGTCCTGACTTTC; cdr3_aa: CASSDGGFGANVLTF
v_call: TRBV20-1; clone_size: NA; j_call: TRBJ2-3; d_call: NA; cdr3_nt: TGCAGTGCTAGACTCACAGATACGCAGTATTTT; cdr3_aa: CSARLTDTQYF
v_call: TRBV7-9; clone_size: NA; j_call: TRBJ1-2; d_call: TRBD1; cdr3_nt: TGTGCCAGCAGCTTAGGGTACGACAGGGGTGACTATGGCTACACCTTC; cdr3_aa: CASSLGYDRGDYGYTF